Included here is one T cell receptor (beta chain) sequence, with context. The entry originates in a study of T cells in tuberculosis. Looking at the study overall: Sequenced TCRs come from CD1B-GMM tetramer-binding T cells.

Germline CDR1 and CDR2: SGHTA and FQGNSA. The ends lost 7 bases at V and 11 bases at J; junction bases unmatched: 15. This CDR3 region has 15 residues. After thawing and overnight rest, PBMC were stained with GMM-loaded CD1B tetramer, viability dye and anti-CD3 for sorting. CD1B tetramers were loaded with Rhodococcus equi-derived C32 glucose monomycolate. CD14-expressing monocytes were removed from PBMC before cryopreservation and sorting. Using immunoSEQ multiplex PCR, the repertoire was profiled, and TCRdb retains in-frame clones only, with some absent. Altogether 50,000 to 65,000 clones are present, around 90% being singletons, with the ten largest covering around a fifth.

The chain has TRBV7-2 and TRBJ2-5, with TRBD1 matching 11 bases. This clonotype was obtained from an adult woman with latent tuberculosis. The sequenced material came from CD1b-GMM tetramer-negative cells sorted from PBMCs. The CDR3 spells CASTSGTGGHREQYF. The CDR3 DNA reads TGTGCCAGCACCTCCGGGACAGGGGGTCATCGGGAGCAGTACTTC.